Described below is a single TCR beta chain sequence and its context. The target antigen is unknown. CDR1 LNHDA and CDR2 SQIVND come from the germline V gene (reference sequence). V lost 1 base, J lost 0 bases, and 13 bases lay in between. The CDR3 spans 16 residues. Measured with immunoSEQ multiplex PCR; TCRdb has only the in-frame clones, and not every one. The sample includes fewer than 120,000 clones, just under 95% of them seen just once. This entry comes from a study of siplizumab effects on memory and regulatory T cells. Study-wide points: Roughly 75-97% of proliferating clones (CD4+ or CD8+) could not be assigned a naive or memory phenotype. Among mappable alloreactive CD4+ clones, the Treg-derived fraction averaged 68.8% with siplizumab versus less than 35% in controls.

The chain uses TRBV19 and TRBJ2-7; D possibly corresponds to TRBD2 (5 bases). The sequencing sample was made of CD4+ T cells sorted from blood. This clonotype was sampled from a human donor in good health. For the CDR3, the DNA is TGTGCCAGTAGTATAGCCCCGGGGATCACCTCCTACGAGCAGTACTTC. This encodes CASSIAPGITSYEQYF.